The rows below give T cell receptor beta chains drawn from one sample of a study of blood T cell repertoires in COVID-19. Sequencing was performed with immunoSEQ multiplex PCR; in TCRdb, only in-frame clones are kept and a portion is missing. Found here are approximately 170,000 clones, 80% to 90% of them singletons; the top ten hold less than 3%. Sequencing was performed on peripheral blood. The receptor source for this set is a woman older than 75 with COVID-19, enrolled during active disease. CDR3s include the opening cysteine and the closing phenylalanine or tryptophan. The D gene is left open where the match is weak.

j_gene: TRBJ2-3; v_gene: TRBV27; d_gene: TRBD2; CDR3aa: CASSLTLIAGGNTDTQYF
j_gene: TRBJ1-2; v_gene: TRBV5-4; d_gene: -; CDR3aa: CASSLISDGYGYTF
j_gene: TRBJ1-5; v_gene: TRBV10-2; d_gene: -; CDR3aa: CASSGDTFYQPQHF
j_gene: TRBJ1-1; v_gene: TRBV6-2/TRBV6-3; d_gene: -; CDR3aa: CASSWAGSTEAFF
j_gene: TRBJ1-1; v_gene: TRBV19; d_gene: -; CDR3aa: CASSFAGWGVANTEAFF
j_gene: TRBJ1-4; v_gene: TRBV7-9; d_gene: TRBD1; CDR3aa: CASSLRPGQHEKLFF
j_gene: TRBJ2-7; v_gene: TRBV19; d_gene: TRBD1; CDR3aa: CASSTTGTGAYEQYF
j_gene: TRBJ2-1; v_gene: TRBV19; d_gene: TRBD2; CDR3aa: CASSIVLAGGQFF
j_gene: TRBJ2-2; v_gene: TRBV5-4; d_gene: TRBD2; CDR3aa: CASSLAPSGGVSGELFF
j_gene: TRBJ2-7; v_gene: TRBV6-5; d_gene: TRBD2; CDR3aa: CASSSPPGLAGDKQYF
j_gene: TRBJ2-5; v_gene: TRBV7-2; d_gene: -; CDR3aa: CASRERSGRQETQYF
j_gene: TRBJ2-2; v_gene: TRBV19; d_gene: TRBD1; CDR3aa: CASSTLMTGWNTGELFF
j_gene: TRBJ2-6; v_gene: TRBV29-1; d_gene: TRBD2; CDR3aa: CSVGATSVFGGANVLTF
j_gene: TRBJ1-5; v_gene: TRBV20-1; d_gene: -; CDR3aa: CSASRRDQPQHF
j_gene: TRBJ2-1; v_gene: TRBV30; d_gene: TRBD1; CDR3aa: CAWSPGQDYNEQFF
j_gene: TRBJ2-2; v_gene: TRBV7-8; d_gene: TRBD1; CDR3aa: CASSVQGANTGELFF
j_gene: TRBJ2-3; v_gene: TRBV6-5; d_gene: TRBD2; CDR3aa: CASSWGLAGADTQYF
j_gene: TRBJ2-3; v_gene: TRBV7-3; d_gene: TRBD2; CDR3aa: CASSSRTGGDTQYF
j_gene: TRBJ2-1; v_gene: TRBV2; d_gene: -; CDR3aa: CASSEALQGGEQFF
j_gene: TRBJ2-3; v_gene: TRBV10-1; d_gene: -; CDR3aa: CASSSSGNADTQYF
j_gene: TRBJ1-3; v_gene: TRBV9; d_gene: -; CDR3aa: CASSVSGTGNTIYF
j_gene: TRBJ2-3; v_gene: TRBV19; d_gene: TRBD2; CDR3aa: CASRGVTDTQYF
j_gene: TRBJ1-4; v_gene: TRBV2; d_gene: -; CDR3aa: CASSETRGTNEKLFF
j_gene: TRBJ2-5; v_gene: TRBV2; d_gene: -; CDR3aa: CASSPQETQYF
j_gene: TRBJ2-2; v_gene: TRBV3-1/TRBV3-2; d_gene: -; CDR3aa: CASSQGGNGELFF
j_gene: TRBJ2-3; v_gene: TRBV28; d_gene: TRBD2; CDR3aa: CASTLSGRADTQYF
j_gene: TRBJ1-1; v_gene: TRBV15; d_gene: -; CDR3aa: CATSRGGVATEAFF
j_gene: TRBJ2-5; v_gene: TRBV6-5; d_gene: -; CDR3aa: CASTQRLGETQYF
j_gene: TRBJ2-7; v_gene: TRBV2; d_gene: -; CDR3aa: CASGRDTDSQYF
j_gene: TRBJ1-5; v_gene: TRBV2; d_gene: -; CDR3aa: CASSDVDRSQPQHF
j_gene: TRBJ1-2; v_gene: TRBV29-1; d_gene: TRBD1; CDR3aa: CSVRDRVGYGYTF
j_gene: TRBJ2-7; v_gene: TRBV5-1; d_gene: TRBD1; CDR3aa: CASSFSGRQGSYEQYF
j_gene: TRBJ2-7; v_gene: TRBV5-1; d_gene: TRBD2; CDR3aa: CASRPGTSGYEQYF
j_gene: TRBJ2-7; v_gene: TRBV28; d_gene: TRBD2; CDR3aa: CASSFQGGGAYEQYF
j_gene: TRBJ2-7; v_gene: TRBV30; d_gene: -; CDR3aa: CAWDSGLYEQYF
j_gene: TRBJ2-1; v_gene: TRBV6-2/TRBV6-3; d_gene: -; CDR3aa: CASSRRVNEQFF
j_gene: TRBJ2-5; v_gene: TRBV6-5; d_gene: -; CDR3aa: CASSYSTGMVKTQYF
j_gene: TRBJ1-2; v_gene: TRBV6-5; d_gene: TRBD1; CDR3aa: CASSYSVGGLGYTF
j_gene: TRBJ2-5; v_gene: TRBV10-3; d_gene: -; CDR3aa: CAISGLMTGGTQYF
j_gene: TRBJ1-6; v_gene: TRBV18; d_gene: -; CDR3aa: CASSPLPSQSPLHF
j_gene: TRBJ1-1; v_gene: TRBV27; d_gene: -; CDR3aa: CASSPGLAYTEAFF
j_gene: TRBJ2-7; v_gene: TRBV5-1; d_gene: -; CDR3aa: CASSLREESYEQYF
j_gene: TRBJ2-3; v_gene: TRBV3-1/TRBV3-2; d_gene: TRBD2; CDR3aa: CASSGWASGALTDTQYF
j_gene: TRBJ2-7; v_gene: TRBV9; d_gene: TRBD1; CDR3aa: CASSATQGAPQYF
j_gene: TRBJ2-3; v_gene: TRBV3-1/TRBV3-2; d_gene: TRBD2; CDR3aa: CASSRRTSVTDTQYF
j_gene: TRBJ1-2; v_gene: TRBV27; d_gene: -; CDR3aa: CASSLAGDRGYTF
j_gene: TRBJ2-3; v_gene: TRBV6-5; d_gene: -; CDR3aa: CASSPGGRDTDTQYF
j_gene: TRBJ1-5; v_gene: TRBV10-3; d_gene: TRBD1; CDR3aa: CAISGTGGQPQHF
j_gene: TRBJ2-1; v_gene: TRBV14; d_gene: TRBD2; CDR3aa: CASSPWSSGRSEQFF
j_gene: TRBJ2-7; v_gene: TRBV3-1/TRBV3-2; d_gene: -; CDR3aa: CASSPRSYEQYF
j_gene: TRBJ1-4; v_gene: TRBV5-6; d_gene: -; CDR3aa: CASSLPGTTNEKLFF
j_gene: TRBJ2-7; v_gene: TRBV19; d_gene: TRBD2; CDR3aa: CASSTRLAGRPEEQYF
j_gene: TRBJ1-1; v_gene: TRBV9; d_gene: -; CDR3aa: CASSVDPRGSNTEAFF
j_gene: TRBJ2-5; v_gene: TRBV9; d_gene: TRBD2; CDR3aa: CASSRGTSGQETQYF
j_gene: TRBJ1-1; v_gene: TRBV27; d_gene: TRBD1; CDR3aa: CASRDRGGTEAFF
j_gene: TRBJ1-2; v_gene: TRBV28; d_gene: -; CDR3aa: CASSLGLGASYGYTF
j_gene: TRBJ1-1; v_gene: TRBV12-5; d_gene: -; CDR3aa: CASGHRQVINTEAFF
j_gene: TRBJ1-2; v_gene: TRBV5-4; d_gene: -; CDR3aa: CASSFLGSYGYTF
j_gene: TRBJ2-5; v_gene: TRBV7-3; d_gene: TRBD2; CDR3aa: CASSLGLGETQYF
j_gene: TRBJ2-7; v_gene: TRBV4-3; d_gene: TRBD2; CDR3aa: CASSQGASGGYYYEQYF